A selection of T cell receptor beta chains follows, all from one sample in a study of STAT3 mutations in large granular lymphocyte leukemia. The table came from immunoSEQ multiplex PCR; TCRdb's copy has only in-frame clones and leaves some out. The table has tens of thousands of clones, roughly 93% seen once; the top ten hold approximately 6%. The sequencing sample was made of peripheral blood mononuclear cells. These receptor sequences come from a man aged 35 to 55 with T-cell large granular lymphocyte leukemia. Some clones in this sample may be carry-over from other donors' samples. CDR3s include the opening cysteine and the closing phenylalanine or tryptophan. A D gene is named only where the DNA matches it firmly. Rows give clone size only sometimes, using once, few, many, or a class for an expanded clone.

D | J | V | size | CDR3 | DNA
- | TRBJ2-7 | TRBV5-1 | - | CASSTGQLSSYEQYF | TGCGCCAGCAGCACCGGACAGCTAAGCTCCTACGAGCAGTACTTC
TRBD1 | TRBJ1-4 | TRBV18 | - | CASSRGTGENEKLFF | TGTGCCAGCTCCCGTGGGACAGGGGAGAATGAAAAACTGTTTTTT
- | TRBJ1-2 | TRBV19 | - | CASLLGDTNSYGYTF | TGTGCCAGCCTTCTGGGCGACACGAACTCCTATGGCTACACCTTC
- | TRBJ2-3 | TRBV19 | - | CASSIGSGISTDTQYF | TGTGCCAGTAGTATAGGGTCGGGTATTAGCACAGATACGCAGTATTTT
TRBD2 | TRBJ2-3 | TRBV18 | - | CASSPPSSGGDTQYF | TGTGCCAGCTCACCACCCTCCAGCGGGGGAGATACGCAGTATTTT
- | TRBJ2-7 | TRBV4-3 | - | CASSQSLGLAYEQYF | TGCGCCAGCAGCCAATCTCTAGGGCTCGCCTACGAGCAGTACTTC
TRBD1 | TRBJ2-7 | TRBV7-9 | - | CASSRGQGAYEQYF | TGTGCCAGCAGCCGGGGACAGGGGGCTTACGAGCAGTACTTC
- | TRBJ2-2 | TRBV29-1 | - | CSVEGIGELFF | TGCAGCGTTGAGGGGATCGGGGAGCTGTTTTTT
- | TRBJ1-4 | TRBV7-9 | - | CACTEGVMGEKLFF | TGTGCCTGCACCGAGGGGGTTATGGGGGAAAAACTGTTTTTT
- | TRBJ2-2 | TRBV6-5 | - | CASRGDRTVGGELFF | TGTGCCAGCAGGGGCGACCGGACCGTTGGCGGGGAGCTGTTTTTT
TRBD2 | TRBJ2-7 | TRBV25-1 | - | CASSVLTSGGGEQYF | TGTGCCAGCAGTGTCCTAACTAGCGGGGGAGGCGAGCAGTACTTC
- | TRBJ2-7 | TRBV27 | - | CASSLSQAFEQYF | TGTGCCAGCAGTTTATCACAGGCATTCGAGCAGTACTTC
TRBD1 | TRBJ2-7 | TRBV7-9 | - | CASSLGDSFTYEQYF | TGTGCCAGCAGCCTAGGGGACAGCTTTACCTACGAGCAGTACTTC
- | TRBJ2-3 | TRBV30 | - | CAWSLGGGETDTQYF | TGTGCCTGGAGTCTAGGGGGTGGGGAGACAGATACGCAGTATTTT
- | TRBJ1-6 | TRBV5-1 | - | CASSEGSNSPLHF | TGCGCCAGCAGCGAGGGGAGTAATTCACCCCTCCACTTT
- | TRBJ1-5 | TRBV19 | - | CASSISAGSNQPQHF | TGTGCCAGTAGTATTTCGGCAGGGAGCAATCAGCCCCAGCATTTT
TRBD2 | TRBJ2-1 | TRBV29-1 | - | CSVEGLAGYNEQFF | TGCAGCGTAGAAGGACTAGCGGGCTACAATGAGCAGTTCTTC
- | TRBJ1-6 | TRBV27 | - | CASSLEGANSPLHF | TGTGCCAGCAGTTTAGAGGGAGCGAATTCACCCCTCCACTTT
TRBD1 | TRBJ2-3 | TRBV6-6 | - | CASSPHQGAGVDTQYF | TGTGCCAGCAGTCCGCACCAGGGGGCAGGAGTAGATACGCAGTATTTT
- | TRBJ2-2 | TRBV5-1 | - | CASSPGADANTGELFF | TGCGCCAGCAGCCCGGGAGCGGACGCGAACACCGGGGAGCTGTTTTTT
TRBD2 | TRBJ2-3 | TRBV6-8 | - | CATSGRLAGHPSKDTQYF | TGTGCCACCAGCGGGAGGCTAGCGGGGCACCCATCGAAGGATACGCAGTATTTT
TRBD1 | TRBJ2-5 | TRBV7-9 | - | CASSLPGQSQETQYF | TGTGCCAGCAGCCTCCCGGGACAGTCCCAAGAGACCCAGTACTTC
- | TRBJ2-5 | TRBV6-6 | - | CASRESDRRGETQYF | TGTGCCAGCAGAGAGTCAGACAGGAGAGGTGAGACCCAGTACTTC
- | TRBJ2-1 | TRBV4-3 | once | CASSQERNGGGYNEQFF | TGCGCCAGCAGCCAAGAGAGGAACGGGGGTGGCTACAATGAGCAGTTCTTC
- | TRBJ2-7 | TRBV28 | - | CASSLEAGRSYEQYF | TGTGCCAGCAGTTTAGAGGCAGGGAGATCCTACGAGCAGTACTTC
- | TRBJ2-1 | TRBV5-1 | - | CASSLNLNEQFF | TGCGCCAGCAGCTTAAACCTCAATGAGCAGTTCTTC
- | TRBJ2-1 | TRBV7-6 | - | CASSLGQSLNNEQFF | TGTGCCAGCAGCTTAGGACAGAGTCTAAACAATGAGCAGTTCTTC
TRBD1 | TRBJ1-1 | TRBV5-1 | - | CASSFQTGSTEAFF | TGCGCCAGCAGCTTTCAGACAGGGAGCACTGAAGCTTTCTTT
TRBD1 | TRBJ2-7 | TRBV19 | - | CASTETGRSYEQYF | TGTGCCAGTACCGAGACAGGGAGATCCTACGAGCAGTACTTC
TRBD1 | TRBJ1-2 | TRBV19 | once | CASSSGGQWIYGYTF | TGTGCCAGTAGTTCCGGGGGACAGTGGATATATGGCTACACCTTC
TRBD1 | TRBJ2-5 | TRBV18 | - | CASSPQAGGKTQYF | TGTGCCAGCTCACCACAAGCAGGGGGAAAGACCCAGTACTTC
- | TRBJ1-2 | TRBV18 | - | CASSPQADSNYGYTF | TGTGCCAGCTCACCACAGGCAGACTCCAACTATGGCTACACCTTC
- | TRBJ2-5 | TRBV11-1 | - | CASSLAVQETQYF | TGTGCCAGCAGCTTAGCGGTACAAGAGACCCAGTACTTC
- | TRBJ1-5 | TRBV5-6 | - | CASSLGTKGDGSSNQPQHF | TGTGCCAGCAGCTTGGGCACAAAAGGGGACGGATCTAGCAATCAGCCCCAGCATTTT
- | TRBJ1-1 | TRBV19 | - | CASSPNRAGEAFF | TGTGCCAGTAGTCCTAACAGGGCTGGTGAAGCTTTCTTT
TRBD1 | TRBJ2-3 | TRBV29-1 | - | CSGGQGLGDTQYF | TGCAGCGGAGGACAGGGACTTGGTGATACGCAGTATTTT
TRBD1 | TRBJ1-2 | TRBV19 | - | CASSLGQGDGYTF | TGTGCCAGTAGTCTGGGACAGGGAGATGGCTACACCTTC
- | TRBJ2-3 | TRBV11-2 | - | CASSLGSTDTQYF | TGTGCCAGCAGCTTAGGTTCGACAGATACGCAGTATTTT
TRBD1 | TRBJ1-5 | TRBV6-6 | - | CASSYSDRDGNQPQHF | TGTGCCAGCAGTTACTCCGACAGGGATGGCAATCAGCCCCAGCATTTT
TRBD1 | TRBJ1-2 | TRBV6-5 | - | CATNRQGGNYGYTF | TGTGCGACCAACCGACAGGGGGGGAACTATGGCTACACCTTC
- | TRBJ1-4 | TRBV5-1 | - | CASSLDVGTNEKLFF | TGCGCCAGCAGCTTGGATGTGGGGACTAATGAAAAACTGTTTTTT
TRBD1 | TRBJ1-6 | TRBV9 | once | CASSGDRVNSPLHF | TGTGCCAGCTCGGGGGACAGGGTAAATTCACCCCTCCACTTT
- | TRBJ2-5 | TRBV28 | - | CASSPLAETQYF | TGTGCCAGCAGTCCTCTGGCGGAGACCCAGTACTTC
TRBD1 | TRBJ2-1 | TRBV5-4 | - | CASSFIDRDNEQFF | TGTGCCAGCAGCTTTATTGACAGGGACAATGAGCAGTTCTTC
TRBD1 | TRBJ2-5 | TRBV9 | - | CASNLQGLRQTQYF | TGTGCCAGCAACCTACAGGGGCTTAGACAGACCCAGTACTTC
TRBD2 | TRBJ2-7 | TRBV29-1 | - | CSASAGVSSYEQYF | TGCAGCGCCTCAGCGGGGGTCAGCTCCTACGAGCAGTACTTC
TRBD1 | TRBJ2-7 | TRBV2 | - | CASRGQGPYEQYF | TGTGCCAGCAGGGGACAGGGGCCCTACGAGCAGTACTTC